This TCR beta chain was profiled in a study of CD8 T cells in Susac syndrome. The authors reverse transcribed roughly 0.5 to 1 ug RNA with random hexamers. TCR beta CDR3 was amplified by immunoSEQ multiplex PCR. This amplification extended across 54 Vbeta and 13 Jbeta segments. One entry per CDR3 protein, called by TCRdb with MiXCR from the immunoSEQ multiplex PCR reads. The table lists roughly 200,000 distinct CDR3 sequences, approximately 94% of them singletons, with more than 0.09% in the top ten. Germline values: CDR1 DFQATT, CDR2 SNEGSKA (reference sequence). The CDR3 runs to 15 residues. V shed 5 bases and J 5 bases; nucleotides not matched to a gene: 14. The patients who served as multiple sclerosis controls were treatment-naive and had stable or active relapsing-remitting disease that fulfilled the revised McDonald criteria. TEMRA cells were enriched by FACS, while CD8+ and CD4+ T cells were obtained through a negative isolation that was performed magnetically.

This TCR was sampled from a human donor with multiple sclerosis. The sequenced sample was CD4+ T cells from PBMCs. The chain is built from TRBV20-1 and TRBJ2-7; 8 nucleotides match TRBD1. CDR3: CSALKGTGGTNEQYF. The DNA for the CDR3 is TGCAGTGCTCTAAAGGGGACAGGAGGGACAAACGAGCAGTACTTC.